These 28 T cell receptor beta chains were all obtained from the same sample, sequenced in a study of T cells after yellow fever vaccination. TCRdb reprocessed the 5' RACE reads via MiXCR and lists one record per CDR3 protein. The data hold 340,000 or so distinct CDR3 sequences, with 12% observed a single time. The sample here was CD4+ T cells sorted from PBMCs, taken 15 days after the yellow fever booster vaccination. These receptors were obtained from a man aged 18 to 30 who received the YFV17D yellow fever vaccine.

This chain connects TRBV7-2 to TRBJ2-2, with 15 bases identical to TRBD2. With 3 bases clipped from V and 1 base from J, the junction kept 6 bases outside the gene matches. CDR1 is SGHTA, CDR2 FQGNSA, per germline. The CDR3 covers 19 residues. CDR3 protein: CASSFGLAGGRLNTGELFF. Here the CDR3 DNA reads TGTGCCAGCAGCTTCGGACTAGCGGGGGGGAGATTGAACACCGGGGAGCTGTTTTTT.

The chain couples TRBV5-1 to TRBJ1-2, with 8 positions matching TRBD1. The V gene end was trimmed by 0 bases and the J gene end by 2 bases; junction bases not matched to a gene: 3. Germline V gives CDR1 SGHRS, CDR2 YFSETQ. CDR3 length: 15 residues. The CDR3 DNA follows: TGCGCCAGCAGCTTGGGCGCAGGGGGCAACTATGGCTACACCTTC. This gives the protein CASSLGAGGNYGYTF.

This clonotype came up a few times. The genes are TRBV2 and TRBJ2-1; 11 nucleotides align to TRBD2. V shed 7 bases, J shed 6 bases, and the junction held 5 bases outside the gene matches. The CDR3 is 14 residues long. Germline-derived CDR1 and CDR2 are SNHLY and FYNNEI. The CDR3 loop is CASNVAGGFNEQFF. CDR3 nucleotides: TGTGCCAGCAACGTAGCGGGGGGGTTCAATGAGCAGTTCTTC. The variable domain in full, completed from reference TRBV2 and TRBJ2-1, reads EPEVTQTPSHQVTQMGQEVILRCVPISNHLYFYWYRQILGQKVEFLVSFYNNEISEKSEIFDDQFSVERPDGSNFTLKIRSTKLEDSAMYFCASNVAGGFNEQFFGPGTRLTVL.

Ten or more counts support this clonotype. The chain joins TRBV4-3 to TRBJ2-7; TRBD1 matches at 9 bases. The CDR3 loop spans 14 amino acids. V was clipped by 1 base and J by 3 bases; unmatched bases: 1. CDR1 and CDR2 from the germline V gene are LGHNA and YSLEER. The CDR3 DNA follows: TGCGCCAGCAGCCAAGGGGACAGGGTCTACGAGCAGTACTTC. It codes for CASSQGDRVYEQYF.

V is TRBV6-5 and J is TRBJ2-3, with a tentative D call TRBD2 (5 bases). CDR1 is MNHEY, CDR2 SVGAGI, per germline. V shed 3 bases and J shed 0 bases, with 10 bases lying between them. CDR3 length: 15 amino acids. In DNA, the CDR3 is TGTGCCAGCAGTTATGGGCCGGGAAGCACAGATACGCAGTATTTT. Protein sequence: CASSYGPGSTDTQYF.

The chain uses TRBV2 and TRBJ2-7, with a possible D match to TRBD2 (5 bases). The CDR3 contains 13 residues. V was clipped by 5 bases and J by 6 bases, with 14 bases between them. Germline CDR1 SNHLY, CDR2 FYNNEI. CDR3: CASSLRVVGEQYF. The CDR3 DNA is TGTGCCAGCAGTCTGAGGGTAGTAGGCGAGCAGTACTTC.

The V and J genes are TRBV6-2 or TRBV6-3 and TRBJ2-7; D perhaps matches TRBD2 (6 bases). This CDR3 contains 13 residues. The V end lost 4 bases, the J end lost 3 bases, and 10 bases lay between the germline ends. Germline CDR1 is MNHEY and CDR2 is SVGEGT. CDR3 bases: TGTGCCAGCAGTTGGAGGGACCTCTACGAGCAGTACTTC. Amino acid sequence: CASSWRDLYEQYF.

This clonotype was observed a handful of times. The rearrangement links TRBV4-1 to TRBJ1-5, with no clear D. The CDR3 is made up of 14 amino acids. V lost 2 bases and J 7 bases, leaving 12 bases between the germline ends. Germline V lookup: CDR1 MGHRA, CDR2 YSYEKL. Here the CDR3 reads CASSQIWGSQPQHF. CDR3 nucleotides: TGCGCCAGCAGCCAAATATGGGGAAGCCAGCCCCAGCATTTT.

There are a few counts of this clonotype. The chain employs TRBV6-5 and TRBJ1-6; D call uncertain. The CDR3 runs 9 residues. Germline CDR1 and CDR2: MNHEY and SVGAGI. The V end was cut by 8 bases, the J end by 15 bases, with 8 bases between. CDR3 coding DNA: TGTGCCAGCGGGGTATTCCTCCACTTT. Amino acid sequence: CASGVFLHF.

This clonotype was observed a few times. DNA for the CDR3: TGTGCCAGCAGCTTCTCGGGACAGAGGGAGGATGAGCAGTTCTTC. It encodes CASSFSGQREDEQFF. V gene TRBV7-2 combines with J gene TRBJ2-1, with D perhaps TRBD1 (7 bases). V was pared by 3 bases and J by 8 bases, with 17 bases between. This CDR3 comprises 15 residues. Looked up from germline, CDR1 is SGHTA and CDR2 is FQGNSA.

CDR3 residues: CASRRGTPNYGYTF. The CDR3 bases are TGTGCCAGCAGAAGGGGGACTCCTAACTATGGCTACACCTTC. V and J are TRBV21-1 and TRBJ1-2; the listed D gene, TRBD1, was not tested against the DNA. TRBV21-1 is reported as a pseudogene. The CDR3 has 14 residues.

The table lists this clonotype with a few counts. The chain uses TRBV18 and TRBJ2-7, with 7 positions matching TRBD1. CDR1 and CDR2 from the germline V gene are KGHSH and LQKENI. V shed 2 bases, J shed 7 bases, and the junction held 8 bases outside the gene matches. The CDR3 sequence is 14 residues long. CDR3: CASSPSPGRGEQYV. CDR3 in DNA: TGTGCCAGCTCACCATCCCCAGGCAGGGGGGAGCAGTACGTC.

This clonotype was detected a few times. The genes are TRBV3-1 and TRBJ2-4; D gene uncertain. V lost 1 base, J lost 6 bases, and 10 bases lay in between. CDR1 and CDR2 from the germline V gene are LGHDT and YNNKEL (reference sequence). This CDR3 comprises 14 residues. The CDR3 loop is CASSQGSVGNIQYF. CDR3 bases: TGTGCCAGCAGCCAAGGGTCGGTAGGAAACATTCAGTACTTC.

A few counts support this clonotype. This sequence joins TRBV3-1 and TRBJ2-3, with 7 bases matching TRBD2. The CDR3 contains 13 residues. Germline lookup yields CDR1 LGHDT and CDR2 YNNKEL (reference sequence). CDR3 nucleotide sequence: TGTGCTTCCGCGCTAGCGGTTACAGATACGCAGTATTTT. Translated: CASALAVTDTQYF.

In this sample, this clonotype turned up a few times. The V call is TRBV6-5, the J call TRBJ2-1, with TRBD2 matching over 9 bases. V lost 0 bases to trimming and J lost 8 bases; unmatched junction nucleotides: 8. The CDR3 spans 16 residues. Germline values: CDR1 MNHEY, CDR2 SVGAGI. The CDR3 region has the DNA TGTGCCAGCAGTTACTCGACAGCGGGGGGTAAGGATGAGCAGTTCTTC. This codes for CASSYSTAGGKDEQFF.

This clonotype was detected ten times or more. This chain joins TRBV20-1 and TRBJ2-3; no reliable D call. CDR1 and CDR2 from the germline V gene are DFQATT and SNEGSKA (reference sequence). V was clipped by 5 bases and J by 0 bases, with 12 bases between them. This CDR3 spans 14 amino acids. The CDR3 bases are TGCAGTGCTCCCGTCTTCTCTAGCACAGATACGCAGTATTTT. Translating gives CSAPVFSSTDTQYF.

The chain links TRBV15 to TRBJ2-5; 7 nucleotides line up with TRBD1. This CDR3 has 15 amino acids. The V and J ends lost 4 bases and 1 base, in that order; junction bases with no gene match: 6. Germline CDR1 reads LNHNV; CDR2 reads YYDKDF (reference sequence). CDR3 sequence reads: CATSTPGTAQETQYF. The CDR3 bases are TGTGCCACCAGCACGCCTGGGACAGCCCAAGAGACCCAGTACTTC.

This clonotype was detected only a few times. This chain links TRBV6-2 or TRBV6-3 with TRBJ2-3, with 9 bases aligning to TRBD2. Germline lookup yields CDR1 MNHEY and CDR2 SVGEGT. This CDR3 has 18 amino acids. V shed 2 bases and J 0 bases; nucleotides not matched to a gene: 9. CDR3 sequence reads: CASSYPQRGAGSTDTQYF. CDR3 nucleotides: TGTGCCAGCAGTTACCCCCAGCGGGGGGCCGGTAGCACAGATACGCAGTATTTT.

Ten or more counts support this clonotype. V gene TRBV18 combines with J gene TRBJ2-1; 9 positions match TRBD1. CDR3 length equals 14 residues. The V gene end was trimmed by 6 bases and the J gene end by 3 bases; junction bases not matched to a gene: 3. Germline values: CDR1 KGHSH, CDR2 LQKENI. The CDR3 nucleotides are TGTGCCAGCTCGCGGGACAGGGTCTACAATGAGCAGTTCTTC. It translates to CASSRDRVYNEQFF.

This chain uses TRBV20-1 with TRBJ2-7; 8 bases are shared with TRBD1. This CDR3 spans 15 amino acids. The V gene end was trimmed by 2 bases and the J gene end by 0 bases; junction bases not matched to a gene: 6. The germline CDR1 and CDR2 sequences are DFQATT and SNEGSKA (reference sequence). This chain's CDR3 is CSARSRQGFSYEQYV. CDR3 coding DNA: TGCAGTGCTAGAAGTAGACAGGGGTTCTCCTACGAGCAGTACGTC.

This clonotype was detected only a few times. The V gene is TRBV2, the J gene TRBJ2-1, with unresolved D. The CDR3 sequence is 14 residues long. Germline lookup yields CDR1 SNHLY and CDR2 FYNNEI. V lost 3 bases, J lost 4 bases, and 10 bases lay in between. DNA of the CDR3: TGTGCCAGCAGTGATGACCGAGGATACAATGAGCAGTTCTTC. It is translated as CASSDDRGYNEQFF.

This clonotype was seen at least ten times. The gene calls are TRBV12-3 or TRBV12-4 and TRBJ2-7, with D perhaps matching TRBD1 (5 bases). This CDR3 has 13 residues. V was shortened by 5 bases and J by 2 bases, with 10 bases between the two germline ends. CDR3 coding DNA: TGTGCCAGCAGTAGAGGCAGGGCCTACGAGCAGTACGTC. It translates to CASSRGRAYEQYV.

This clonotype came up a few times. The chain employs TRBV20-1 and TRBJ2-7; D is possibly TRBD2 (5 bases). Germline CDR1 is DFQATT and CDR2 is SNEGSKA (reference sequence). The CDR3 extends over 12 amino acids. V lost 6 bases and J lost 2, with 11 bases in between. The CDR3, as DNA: TGCAGTGCGTCGGACTTAACCTACGAGCAGTACTTC. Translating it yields CSASDLTYEQYF.

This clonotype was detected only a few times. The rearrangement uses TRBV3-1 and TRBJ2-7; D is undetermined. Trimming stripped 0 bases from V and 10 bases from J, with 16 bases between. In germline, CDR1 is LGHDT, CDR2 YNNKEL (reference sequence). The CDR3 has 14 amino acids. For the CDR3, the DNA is TGTGCCAGCAGCCAAGAGTCCGTATCGGGCCGCCAGTACTTC. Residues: CASSQESVSGRQYF.

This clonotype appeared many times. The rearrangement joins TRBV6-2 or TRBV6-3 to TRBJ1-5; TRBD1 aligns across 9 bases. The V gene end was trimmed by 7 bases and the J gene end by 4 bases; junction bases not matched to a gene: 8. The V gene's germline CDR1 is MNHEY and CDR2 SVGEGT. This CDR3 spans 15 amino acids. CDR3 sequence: CASKGPGQGNQPQHF. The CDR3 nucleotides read TGTGCCAGCAAGGGACCGGGACAGGGAAATCAGCCCCAGCATTTT.

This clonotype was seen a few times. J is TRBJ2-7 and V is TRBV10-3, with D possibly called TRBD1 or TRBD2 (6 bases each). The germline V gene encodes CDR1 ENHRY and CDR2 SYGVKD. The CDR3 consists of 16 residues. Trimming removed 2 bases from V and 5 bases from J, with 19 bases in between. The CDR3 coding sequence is TGTGCCATCAGTGAGCCCGCCCCGGGGGCCTTCCACGAGCAGTACGTC. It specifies CAISEPAPGAFHEQYV.

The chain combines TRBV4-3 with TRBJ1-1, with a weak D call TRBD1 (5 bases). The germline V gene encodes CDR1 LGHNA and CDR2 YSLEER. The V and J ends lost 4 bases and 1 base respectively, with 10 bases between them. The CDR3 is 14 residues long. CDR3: CASSRKTENTEAFF. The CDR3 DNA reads TGCGCCAGCAGCCGAAAGACAGAGAACACTGAAGCTTTCTTT.

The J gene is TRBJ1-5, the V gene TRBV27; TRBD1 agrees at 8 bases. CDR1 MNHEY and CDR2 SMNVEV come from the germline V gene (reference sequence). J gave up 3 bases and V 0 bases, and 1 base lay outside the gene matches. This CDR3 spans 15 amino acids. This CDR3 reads CASSLSRGLNQPQHF. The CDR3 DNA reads TGTGCCAGCAGTTTATCCAGGGGGCTCAATCAGCCCCAGCATTTT.